Listed here are 29 T cell receptor beta chains from one sample, sequenced in a study of T cells in women clearing cervical HPV infection. Assay used: immunoSEQ multiplex PCR; TCRdb lists only in-frame clones, some missing. The table for this sample gives about 23,000 clones. The sample comprised blood buffy coat. These receptor sequences come from a woman between 18 and 70 years old with a cervical HPV16 infection that either progressed to CIN3+ or cleared (not recorded which).

Details on this clone: The CDR3 extends 3 residues past the end of the read, so its final part is completed from the germline J gene. The chain is built from TRBV20-1 and TRBJ2-3; perhaps TRBD2 as D (5 bases). Deletions cut 3 bases from V and 1 base from J, with 5 bases between. This CDR3 region has 12 residues. Germline V CDR1 and CDR2: DFQATT, SNEGSKA (reference sequence). CDR3 amino acids: CSASGGTDTQYF. CDR3 DNA, as far as it was read: TGCAGTGCTAGCGGGGGCACAGATACG.

A word on this clone: The CDR3 goes on 3 residues after the read ends, and that part is filled in from the germline J gene. The chain combines TRBV19 with TRBJ2-3, with TRBD1 as a possible D gene (6 bases). In germline, CDR1 is LNHDA, CDR2 SQIVND (reference sequence). The length of the CDR3 is 15 residues. The CDR3 bases that were read are TGTGCCAGTGATGGCGGACAGATTAGCAATCAGCCG. Translating it yields CASDGGQISNQP. The CDR3 reads in full as CASDGGQISNQPQYF.

With regard to this clone: The sequenced fragment ends 3 residues before the CDR3 boundary, so the rest is inferred from the germline J gene. This chain uses TRBV9 with TRBJ2-1; D remains unclear. The CDR3 spans 11 residues. Germline V gene data show CDR1 as SGDLS and CDR2 as YYNGEE. Trimming cost V 3 bases and J 7 bases, with 5 bases left between them. The CDR3 here is CASSARNEQFF. The covered CDR3 bases are TGTGCCAGCAGCGCGCGGAATGAG.

To note about this clone: Germline and junction disagree at one end, which may indicate a read error. The read ends 3 residues early relative to the CDR3; the germline J gene fills the gap. The genes are TRBV2 and TRBJ2-3, with 8 bases fitting TRBD1. Germline CDR1 SNHLY, CDR2 FYNNEI. The CDR3 covers 17 residues. The CDR3 sequence: CACRIRGRTKTTDTQYF. The sequenced CDR3 bases are TGTGCCTGCAGGATCAGGGGGCGGACTAAAACTACAGATACG. The variable domain in full, completed from reference TRBV2 and TRBJ2-3, reads EPEVTQTPSHQVTQMGQEVILRCVPISNHLYFYWYRQILGQKVEFLVSFYNNEISEKSEIFDDQFSVERPDGSNFTLKIRSTKLEDSAMYFCACRIRGRTKTTDTQYFGPGTRLTVL.

About this clone: The read falls 3 residues short of the CDR3 end, and the missing part is taken from the germline J gene. The rearrangement joins TRBV7-9 to TRBJ2-7; 8 bases are shared with TRBD1. The junction had 6 bases not matched to a gene; V was cut back by 5 bases and J by 0 bases. Germline V gives CDR1 SEHNR, CDR2 FQNEAQ (reference sequence). The CDR3 consists of 15 residues. CDR3 bases read: TGTGCCAGCAGCCTCCGGGGACAGGCCTCCTACGAG. Encoded protein: CASSLRGQASYE. The complete CDR3 protein is CASSLRGQASYEQYF.

To note about this clone: The read halts 3 residues ahead of the CDR3 end, with the missing end drawn from the germline J gene. This chain links TRBV14 with TRBJ2-1, with D possibly TRBD2 on 6 matching bases. V lost 3 bases and J lost 5, with 14 bases in between. Germline values: CDR1 SGHDN, CDR2 FVKESK. The CDR3 loop spans 15 amino acids. CDR3 loop: CASSQGVWGDNEQFF. The covered CDR3 bases are TGTGCCAGCAGCCAGGGGGTTTGGGGGGACAATGAG. Looking up the rest from reference TRBV14 and TRBJ2-1 gives the full variable domain: EAGVTQFPSHSVIEKGQTVTLRCDPISGHDNLYWYRRVMGKEIKFLLHFVKESKQDESGMPNNRFLAERTGGTYSTLKVQPAELEDSGVYFCASSQGVWGDNEQFFGPGTRLTVL.

A remark on this clone: The read terminates 3 residues before the CDR3 end, so the remaining end is supplied by the germline J gene. The chain joins TRBV14 to TRBJ2-1, with 7 bases identical to TRBD2. Looked up from germline, CDR1 is SGHDN and CDR2 is FVKESK. The CDR3 sequence is 16 residues long. After removal of 1 base from V and 1 base from J, the junction contained 4 bases not matched to a gene. CDR3 protein: CASSQVGGISYNEQFF. Incomplete CDR3 DNA: TGTGCCAGCAGCCAAGTGGGGGGGATATCCTACAATGAG.

With regard to this clone: The read ends 3 residues shy of where the CDR3 ends; the end is completed using the germline J gene. V and J are TRBV20-1 and TRBJ2-3; 9 nucleotides line up with TRBD2. The germline gives CDR1 DFQATT, CDR2 SNEGSKA (reference sequence). This CDR3 region has 16 residues. The V gene end was trimmed by 4 bases and the J gene end by 6 bases; junction bases not matched to a gene: 14. CDR3 sequence: CSAITGAGGIVDTQYF. The DNA read from the CDR3 is TGCAGTGCTATAACGGGAGCGGGAGGCATTGTGGATACG.

Regarding this clone: The missing CDR3 end, 3 residues past where the read stops, is filled in from the germline J gene. The chain links TRBV2 to TRBJ1-6; a weak D match, TRBD1 (6 bases). The V end was cut by 5 bases, the J end by 2 bases, with 7 bases between. This CDR3 is built from 14 residues. Germline V gives CDR1 SNHLY, CDR2 FYNNEI. CDR3 bases read: TGTGCCAGCAGTACAGGGACCTATAATTCACCC. Translation gives CASSTGTYNSP. Given in full, the CDR3 is CASSTGTYNSPLHF.

Worth noting for this clone: The read is 3 residues too short to cover the CDR3 end, so that end is filled in from the germline J gene. The chain is built from TRBV28 and TRBJ1-3, with a possible D match to TRBD1 (5 bases). The V gene's germline CDR1 is MDHEN and CDR2 SYDVKM. Deletions cut 3 bases from V and 0 bases from J, with 12 bases between. The CDR3 runs 16 residues. The CDR3 here is CASSFVWTSSGNTIYF. The CDR3 DNA, read in part, is TGTGCCAGCAGTTTCGTCTGGACAAGCTCTGGAAACACC.

About this clone: The read terminates 3 residues ahead of where the CDR3 ends, so the germline J gene completes it. V gene TRBV7-8 combines with J gene TRBJ1-6; 10 nucleotides align to TRBD1. Germline lookup yields CDR1 SGHVS and CDR2 FQNEAQ. V was pared by 5 bases and J by 6 bases, with 10 bases of the junction left unmatched. The CDR3 covers 17 residues. CDR3 DNA, as far as it was read: TGTGCCAGCAGCGCCCGACAGGGGGCCTTGGGTAATTCACCC. This gives the protein CASSARQGALGNSP. The full-length CDR3 reads as CASSARQGALGNSPLHF.

As for this clone: From the germline J gene comes the end of the CDR3, since the read stops 3 residues before it. This rearrangement joins TRBV11-2 to TRBJ2-7; 8 positions match TRBD2. CDR1 is SGHAT, CDR2 FQNNGV, per germline. The CDR3 length is 15 residues. The trim removed 7 bases at V and 6 bases at J, leaving 14 bases unmatched. The DNA read from the CDR3 is TGTGCCAGCACCCTAGACTTTGGACTAGCCAGCGAG. This encodes CASTLDFGLASE. The full CDR3 reads CASTLDFGLASEQYF.

About this clone: Read sequence stops 3 residues before the CDR3 end, and the germline J gene provides the missing end. V is TRBV5-1 and J is TRBJ1-6, with D uncertain. Between the trimmed V and J ends, which lost 0 bases and 4 bases, there was a span of 11 bases. CDR1 is SGHRS and CDR2 is YFSETQ in the germline V gene. The CDR3 spans 16 residues. The chain's CDR3 is CASSLDGRVYNSPLHF. CDR3 DNA (partial): TGCGCCAGCAGCTTGGATGGTAGGGTTTATAATTCACCC.

Regarding this clone: Sequencing ends 3 residues short of the CDR3 end; the germline J gene provides the rest. V gene TRBV5-6 combines with J gene TRBJ2-5; 9 bases align to TRBD2. Germline CDR1 is SGHDT and CDR2 is YYEEEE. CDR3 length: 15 residues. The ends lost 5 bases at V and 5 bases at J; junction bases unmatched: 10. CDR3 DNA, as far as it was read: TGTGCCAGCAGTCCCGGGACTAGCATTCCGGAGACC. Its protein is CASSPGTSIPET. The whole CDR3 protein is CASSPGTSIPETQYF.

For this clone: The DNA ends 3 residues before the CDR3 does, and the rest of the CDR3 is filled in from the germline J gene. The V call is TRBV7-6, the J call TRBJ2-1; 12 bases are a match to TRBD2. Germline-derived CDR1 and CDR2 are SGHVS and FNYEAQ. V shed 6 bases and J 6 bases; nucleotides not matched to a gene: 9. The CDR3 contains 16 residues. CDR3 region: CASRPSGRGVSNEQFF. CDR3 DNA (partial): TGTGCCAGCAGGCCTAGCGGGAGGGGTGTTAGCAATGAG.

About this clone itself: The observed sequence ends 3 residues before the CDR3 terminus, with the missing tail filled in from the germline J gene. The chain is built from TRBV29-1 and TRBJ2-2; D is uncertain. Between the trimmed V and J ends, which lost 4 bases and 0 bases, there was a span of 6 bases. The CDR3 contains 13 residues. Germline CDR1 is SQVTM and CDR2 is ANQGSEA. The DNA read from the CDR3 is TGCAGCGTTGGTCGTCCGAACACCGGGGAG. Translated, it gives CSVGRPNTGE. The entire CDR3 sequence reads CSVGRPNTGELFF.

With regard to this clone: The CDR3 extends 3 residues past the end of the read, so its final part is completed from the germline J gene. This rearrangement joins TRBV7-8 to TRBJ2-7; D ambiguous. CDR1 and CDR2 from the germline V gene are SGHVS and FQNEAQ. There are 15 residues in the CDR3. The V end lost 1 base, the J end lost 2 bases, and 12 bases lay between the germline ends. Partial CDR3 DNA: TGTGCCAGCAGCTTAGGACTGCCACTTACCTACGAG. Its protein is CASSLGLPLTYE. In full, the CDR3 reads CASSLGLPLTYEQYF.

To note about this clone: The sequenced fragment ends 3 residues before the CDR3 boundary, so the rest is inferred from the germline J gene. The chain carries TRBV16 and TRBJ2-7, with 9 bases aligning to TRBD1. CDR3 length: 14 residues. Germline trimming cut 4 bases from V and 2 bases from J; bases unmatched to any gene: 3. CDR1 KGHSY and CDR2 FQNENV come from the germline V gene. The CDR3 loop reads CASSRRQGAYEQYF. Incomplete CDR3 DNA: TGTGCCAGCAGCCGAAGACAGGGGGCCTACGAG.

As to this clone: Read coverage stops 3 residues before the CDR3 terminus; the germline J gene supplies the remainder. V is TRBV27 and J is TRBJ2-6; D unresolved. This CDR3 contains 15 residues. Deletions cut 3 bases from V and 2 bases from J, with 8 bases between. In germline, CDR1 is MNHEY, CDR2 SMNVEV (reference sequence). CDR3 DNA, as far as it was read: TGTGCCAGCAGTTTTAGGGTGGCTGGGGCCAACGTC. It specifies CASSFRVAGANV. In full, the CDR3 is CASSFRVAGANVLTF.

Note on this clone: Read coverage stops 3 residues before the CDR3 terminus; the germline J gene supplies the remainder. V is TRBV5-4 and J is TRBJ1-2; 7 positions agree with TRBD1. The length of the CDR3 is 13 residues. J was trimmed by 5 bases and V by 4 bases; bases with no gene match: 5. The V gene's germline CDR1 is SGHNT and CDR2 YYREEE (reference sequence). CDR3 residues: CASSQTGKYGYTF. Partial CDR3 DNA: TGTGCCAGCAGCCAGACAGGGAAGTATGGC.

As concerns this clone: The sequenced fragment ends 3 residues before the CDR3 boundary, so the rest is inferred from the germline J gene. The chain has TRBV2 and TRBJ2-3; D is possibly TRBD1 (6 bases). CDR3 size: 16 residues. Germline loops: CDR1 SNHLY, CDR2 FYNNEI. V was cut by 4 bases and J by 5 bases, with 19 bases left in between. The CDR3 sequence is CASSAPRDKAIDTQYF. Incomplete CDR3 DNA: TGTGCCAGCAGTGCCCCACGGGACAAGGCTATAGATACG.

For this clone: The sequenced fragment ends 3 residues before the CDR3 boundary, so the rest is inferred from the germline J gene. The chain uses TRBV11-3 and TRBJ2-7, with D possibly being TRBD1 (6 bases). CDR1 is SGHNT, CDR2 YENEEA, per germline. Trimming took off 1 base at V and 2 bases at J, with 9 bases between the two ends. This CDR3 is built from 14 residues. The CDR3 loop reads CASSLGTATYEQYF. The sequenced CDR3 bases are TGTGCCAGCAGCTTAGGGACAGCAACCTACGAG.

As to this clone: From the germline J gene comes the end of the CDR3, since the read stops 3 residues before it. The chain uses TRBV6-2 or TRBV6-3 and TRBJ1-2; D is unresolved. The CDR3 has 14 amino acids. The germline V gene has CDR1 MNHEY and CDR2 SVGEGT. The part of the CDR3 DNA that was read is TGTGCCAGCAGTTACGATTCAATATTAGCAGGC. As protein: CASSYDSILAG. The CDR3 in its entirety is CASSYDSILAGYTF.

As for this clone: The CDR3 goes on 3 residues after the read ends, and that part is filled in from the germline J gene. V is TRBV9 and J is TRBJ2-3; D is possibly TRBD2 (6 bases). The CDR3 runs 16 residues. CDR1 is SGDLS and CDR2 is YYNGEE in the germline V gene. With 3 bases removed from V and 8 bases from J, the gap between germline ends came to 22 bases. CDR3 bases read: TGTGCCAGCAGCGAACGGTCGGGCCGAACTAGCCCTACG. Amino acid sequence: CASSERSGRTSPT. The full CDR3 protein reads CASSERSGRTSPTQYF.

In terms of frequency, this clone is medium-sized. The CDR3 is cut off 3 residues early in the read; its end comes from the germline J gene. The chain recombines TRBV30 with TRBJ1-4; perhaps TRBD1 as D (5 bases). The CDR3 covers 14 residues. From germline, CDR1 is GTSNPN and CDR2 SVGIG (reference sequence). Between the trimmed V and J ends, which lost 2 bases and 7 bases, there was a span of 14 bases. The CDR3 DNA, read in part, is TGTGCCTGGAGTCTCAAGGGAAGGGGTGAAAAA. Amino acids: CAWSLKGRGEK. The full CDR3 protein is CAWSLKGRGEKLFF.

To note about this clone: The CDR3 end lies 3 residues beyond the end of the read and is filled in from the germline J gene. The rearrangement links TRBV6-2 or TRBV6-3 to TRBJ2-2; 7 nucleotides agree with TRBD1. Per the germline V gene, CDR1 is MNHEY and CDR2 is SVGEGT. V gave up 6 bases and J gave up 0 bases; unmatched junction bases: 4. The CDR3 totals 15 residues. The CDR3 here is CASRRGTANTGELFF. The sequenced CDR3 bases are TGTGCCAGCAGGAGGGGGACAGCGAACACCGGGGAG.

Comment on this clone: The CDR3 is cut off 3 residues early in the read; its end comes from the germline J gene. The gene calls are TRBV10-1 and TRBJ2-3; perhaps TRBD2 as D (6 bases). In germline, CDR1 is WNHNN, CDR2 SYGVQD (reference sequence). V shed 7 bases and J shed 5 bases, with 25 bases lying between them. CDR3 length: 17 amino acids. The CDR3 DNA, read in part, is TGCGCCAGCACGCTCCGGGGGACGGGAGTTGCTTTAGATACG. Translated, it gives CASTLRGTGVALDT. The CDR3 reads in full as CASTLRGTGVALDTQYF.

In regard to this clone: The read halts 3 residues ahead of the CDR3 end, with the missing end drawn from the germline J gene. The V call is TRBV7-9, the J call TRBJ1-2, with TRBD1 matching over 7 bases. Germline V lookup: CDR1 SEHNR, CDR2 FQNEAQ (reference sequence). This CDR3 is 15 amino acids long. The CDR3 sequence is CASSFLSGGSYEYTF. The CDR3 bases that were read are TGTGCCAGCAGCTTCCTCTCAGGGGGGTCCTACGAG.

For this clone: Germline and junction disagree at one end, which may indicate a read error. From the germline J gene comes the end of the CDR3, since the read stops 3 residues before it. This chain connects TRBV7-2 to TRBJ1-3; D perhaps matches TRBD1 (5 bases). From germline, CDR1 is SGHTA and CDR2 FQGNSA. The CDR3 is made up of 15 amino acids. Incomplete CDR3 DNA: TGTGCCAGCAGCTTAATCCAGGGCTATGGAGACACC. Translation gives CASSLIQGYGDT. From start to end, the CDR3 is CASSLIQGYGDTIYF.